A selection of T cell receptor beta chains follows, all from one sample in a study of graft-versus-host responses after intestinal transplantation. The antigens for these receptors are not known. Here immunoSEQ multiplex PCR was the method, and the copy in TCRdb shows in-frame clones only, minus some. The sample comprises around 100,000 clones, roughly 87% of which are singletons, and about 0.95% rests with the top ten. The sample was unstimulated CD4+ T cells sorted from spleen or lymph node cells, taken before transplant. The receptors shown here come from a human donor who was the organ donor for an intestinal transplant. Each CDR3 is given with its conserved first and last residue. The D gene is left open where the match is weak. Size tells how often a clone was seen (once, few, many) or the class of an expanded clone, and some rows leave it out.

cdr3_aa: CASSLVRSGGAEEQYF; cdr3_nt: TGTGCCAGCAGCTTAGTTCGAAGCGGGGGGGCCGAAGAGCAGTACTTC; j_call: TRBJ2-7; v_call: TRBV7-9; clone_size: NA; d_call: TRBD2
cdr3_aa: CASSRSPGNTIYF; cdr3_nt: TGTGCCAGCAGCCGCTCCCCTGGAAACACCATATATTTT; j_call: TRBJ1-3; v_call: TRBV6-5; clone_size: NA; d_call: NA
cdr3_aa: CASSLGADLYF; cdr3_nt: TGTGCCAGCAGCTTAGGCGCGGATCTGTACTTC; j_call: TRBJ2-7; v_call: TRBV7-9; clone_size: NA; d_call: NA
cdr3_aa: CASSLTLAGGYTF; cdr3_nt: TGTGCCAGCAGCTTAACCCTGGCTGGTGGCTACACCTTC; j_call: TRBJ1-2; v_call: TRBV7-2; clone_size: NA; d_call: NA
cdr3_aa: CSASPQDTQYF; cdr3_nt: TGCAGTGCTAGTCCTCAAGATACGCAGTATTTT; j_call: TRBJ2-3; v_call: TRBV20-1; clone_size: NA; d_call: NA
cdr3_aa: CASSYSPDRGKDTF; cdr3_nt: TGTGCCAGCAGTTACTCTCCGGACAGGGGGAAGGACACCTTC; j_call: TRBJ1-2; v_call: TRBV6-5; clone_size: NA; d_call: TRBD1
cdr3_aa: CAWNMGQTGELFF; cdr3_nt: TGTGCCTGGAACATGGGCCAAACAGGGGAGCTGTTTTTT; j_call: TRBJ2-2; v_call: TRBV30; clone_size: NA; d_call: NA
cdr3_aa: CASSGGLAGMSSGANVLTF; cdr3_nt: TGCGCCAGCAGCGGGGGACTAGCGGGGATGAGCTCTGGGGCCAACGTCCTGACTTTC; j_call: TRBJ2-6; v_call: TRBV5-1; clone_size: NA; d_call: TRBD2
cdr3_aa: CASSLLAGVQETQYF; cdr3_nt: TGTGCCAGCAGCCTACTAGCGGGGGTTCAAGAGACCCAGTACTTC; j_call: TRBJ2-5; v_call: TRBV14; clone_size: NA; d_call: TRBD2
cdr3_aa: CASRGLPQETQYF; cdr3_nt: TGCGCCAGCAGGGGACTCCCCCAAGAGACCCAGTACTTC; j_call: TRBJ2-5; v_call: TRBV5-1; clone_size: once; d_call: NA
cdr3_aa: CASSSGAGGRTDTQYF; cdr3_nt: TGTGCCAGCAGCTCAGGGGCCGGGGGGAGGACAGATACGCAGTATTTT; j_call: TRBJ2-3; v_call: TRBV7-2; clone_size: NA; d_call: NA
cdr3_aa: CAWSLRYTEAFF; cdr3_nt: TGTGCCTGGAGTTTAAGGTACACTGAAGCTTTCTTT; j_call: TRBJ1-1; v_call: TRBV30; clone_size: NA; d_call: NA
cdr3_aa: CASSFFGVRGTEAFF; cdr3_nt: TGTGCCAGCAGTTTTTTTGGGGTCAGGGGCACTGAAGCTTTCTTT; j_call: TRBJ1-1; v_call: TRBV28; clone_size: NA; d_call: NA
cdr3_aa: CASSLDTRWEGYTF; cdr3_nt: TGTGCCAGCAGCTTAGATACCCGGTGGGAAGGCTACACCTTC; j_call: TRBJ1-2; v_call: TRBV11-1; clone_size: NA; d_call: NA
cdr3_aa: CASSKDPRAGGYNEQFF; cdr3_nt: TGTGCCAGCAGCAAAGACCCAAGGGCCGGAGGGTACAATGAGCAGTTCTTC; j_call: TRBJ2-1; v_call: TRBV9; clone_size: NA; d_call: NA
cdr3_aa: CATSRNAPGQGYEQYF; cdr3_nt: TGTGCCACCAGCAGGAACGCTCCGGGACAGGGTTACGAGCAGTACTTC; j_call: TRBJ2-7; v_call: TRBV15; clone_size: NA; d_call: TRBD1
cdr3_aa: CASSPSAGFYPEQYF; cdr3_nt: TGTGCCAGCAGCCCTAGCGCAGGTTTTTATCCCGAGCAGTACTTC; j_call: TRBJ2-7; v_call: TRBV7-2; clone_size: NA; d_call: NA
cdr3_aa: CASKGNYGYTF; cdr3_nt: TGTGCCAGCAAGGGAAACTATGGCTACACCTTC; j_call: TRBJ1-2; v_call: TRBV28; clone_size: few; d_call: NA
cdr3_aa: CASSESGELAGTYF; cdr3_nt: TGTGCCAGCAGTGAAAGTGGGGAGCTAGCGGGGACCTACTTC; j_call: TRBJ2-7; v_call: TRBV2; clone_size: NA; d_call: TRBD2
cdr3_aa: CASSSRTVGNQPQHF; cdr3_nt: TGTGCCAGTAGTTCAAGGACAGTCGGCAATCAGCCCCAGCATTTT; j_call: TRBJ1-5; v_call: TRBV19; clone_size: NA; d_call: NA
cdr3_aa: CATLSRDRNTGELFF; cdr3_nt: TGTGCCACCCTAAGCCGGGACAGAAACACCGGGGAGCTGTTTTTT; j_call: TRBJ2-2; v_call: TRBV10-3; clone_size: NA; d_call: TRBD1
cdr3_aa: CATSRDLGEKAFF; cdr3_nt: TGTGCCACCAGCAGAGATTTGGGGGAAAAAGCTTTCTTT; j_call: TRBJ1-1; v_call: TRBV15; clone_size: once; d_call: NA
cdr3_aa: CASSEHGRVYEQYF; cdr3_nt: TGTGCCAGCAGTGAACATGGGCGAGTCTACGAGCAGTACTTC; j_call: TRBJ2-7; v_call: TRBV28; clone_size: NA; d_call: NA
cdr3_aa: CASSLGGGNRDSVNTEAFF; cdr3_nt: TGCGCCAGCAGCTTGGGGGGGGGTAACAGGGACTCAGTGAACACTGAAGCTTTCTTT; j_call: TRBJ1-1; v_call: TRBV5-1; clone_size: NA; d_call: NA
cdr3_aa: CASSLARTATNEKLFF; cdr3_nt: TGTGCCAGCAGCTTGGCCCGAACAGCAACTAATGAAAAACTGTTTTTT; j_call: TRBJ1-4; v_call: TRBV7-2; clone_size: few; d_call: NA
cdr3_aa: CASGLGSIETQYF; cdr3_nt: TGTGCTAGTGGGTTAGGCTCGATTGAGACCCAGTACTTC; j_call: TRBJ2-5; v_call: TRBV12-5; clone_size: NA; d_call: NA
cdr3_aa: CASSFRDRVYEQYF; cdr3_nt: TGTGCCAGCAGTTTCCGGGACAGGGTCTACGAGCAGTACTTC; j_call: TRBJ2-7; v_call: TRBV28; clone_size: NA; d_call: TRBD1
cdr3_aa: CAWTGGDPYEQYF; cdr3_nt: TGTGCCTGGACCGGGGGGGACCCCTACGAGCAGTACTTC; j_call: TRBJ2-7; v_call: TRBV30; clone_size: NA; d_call: TRBD2
cdr3_aa: CASSEISGTANTGELFF; cdr3_nt: TGCGCCAGCAGTGAGATTTCGGGGACGGCGAACACCGGGGAGCTGTTTTTT; j_call: TRBJ2-2; v_call: TRBV10-1; clone_size: once; d_call: NA
cdr3_aa: CAISEGAGEKLFF; cdr3_nt: TGTGCCATCAGTGAAGGGGCGGGTGAAAAACTGTTTTTT; j_call: TRBJ1-4; v_call: TRBV10-3; clone_size: few; d_call: NA
cdr3_aa: CASTPTDRDYGYTF; cdr3_nt: TGTGCCAGCACCCCTACGGACAGAGACTATGGCTACACCTTC; j_call: TRBJ1-2; v_call: TRBV28; clone_size: NA; d_call: NA
cdr3_aa: CASRPTGLNYGYTF; cdr3_nt: TGCGCCAGCAGACCGACAGGCTTAAACTATGGCTACACCTTC; j_call: TRBJ1-2; v_call: TRBV5-1; clone_size: NA; d_call: NA
cdr3_aa: CASRPPGRNTIYF; cdr3_nt: TGTGCCAGCAGGCCCCCGGGGCGGAACACCATATATTTT; j_call: TRBJ1-3; v_call: TRBV28; clone_size: NA; d_call: NA
cdr3_aa: CASSGQLGYGYTF; cdr3_nt: TGCGCCAGCAGTGGACAACTAGGGTATGGCTACACCTTC; j_call: TRBJ1-2; v_call: TRBV10-2; clone_size: NA; d_call: NA
cdr3_aa: CASSSTSGGSYNEQFF; cdr3_nt: TGTGCCAGCAGCTCTACTAGCGGGGGGAGCTACAATGAGCAGTTCTTC; j_call: TRBJ2-1; v_call: TRBV7-3; clone_size: NA; d_call: TRBD2
cdr3_aa: CASSPVRGVNEQYF; cdr3_nt: TGTGCCAGCAGCCCCGTAAGGGGGGTAAACGAGCAGTACTTC; j_call: TRBJ2-7; v_call: TRBV28; clone_size: few; d_call: NA
cdr3_aa: CASSPRTGFSGNTIYF; cdr3_nt: TGTGCCAGCTCACCCCGGACAGGCTTCTCTGGAAACACCATATATTTT; j_call: TRBJ1-3; v_call: TRBV18; clone_size: NA; d_call: TRBD1
cdr3_aa: CASSFRRYGEQFF; cdr3_nt: TGTGCCAGCAGTTTTAGGAGGTACGGTGAGCAGTTCTTC; j_call: TRBJ2-1; v_call: TRBV28; clone_size: NA; d_call: NA
cdr3_aa: CASKRTGFGQPQHF; cdr3_nt: TGCGCCAGCAAACGGACAGGGTTCGGTCAGCCCCAGCATTTT; j_call: TRBJ1-5; v_call: TRBV4-1; clone_size: few; d_call: TRBD1
cdr3_aa: CASSPIPQPYEQYF; cdr3_nt: TGTGCCAGCTCACCGATACCCCAACCCTACGAGCAGTACTTC; j_call: TRBJ2-7; v_call: TRBV18; clone_size: NA; d_call: NA
cdr3_aa: CASSFRTGGLGYGYTF; cdr3_nt: TGTGCCAGCAGTTTTAGGACAGGGGGTCTTGGCTATGGCTACACCTTC; j_call: TRBJ1-2; v_call: TRBV27; clone_size: NA; d_call: TRBD1
cdr3_aa: CASSERQGVNYGYTF; cdr3_nt: TGTGCCAGCAGTGAAAGGCAGGGCGTAAACTATGGCTACACCTTC; j_call: TRBJ1-2; v_call: TRBV2; clone_size: NA; d_call: NA
cdr3_aa: CASSLRWRGGDGEQFF; cdr3_nt: TGCGCCAGCAGCTTACGGTGGAGGGGGGGCGACGGTGAGCAGTTCTTC; j_call: TRBJ2-1; v_call: TRBV5-1; clone_size: NA; d_call: NA
cdr3_aa: CASSLRWGLTYEQYF; cdr3_nt: TGTGCCAGCAGCCTCCGGTGGGGTCTAACCTACGAGCAGTACTTC; j_call: TRBJ2-7; v_call: TRBV11-2; clone_size: NA; d_call: NA
cdr3_aa: CASSQDNYGYTF; cdr3_nt: TGTGCCAGCAGCCAAGACAACTATGGCTACACCTTC; j_call: TRBJ1-2; v_call: TRBV5-4; clone_size: NA; d_call: NA